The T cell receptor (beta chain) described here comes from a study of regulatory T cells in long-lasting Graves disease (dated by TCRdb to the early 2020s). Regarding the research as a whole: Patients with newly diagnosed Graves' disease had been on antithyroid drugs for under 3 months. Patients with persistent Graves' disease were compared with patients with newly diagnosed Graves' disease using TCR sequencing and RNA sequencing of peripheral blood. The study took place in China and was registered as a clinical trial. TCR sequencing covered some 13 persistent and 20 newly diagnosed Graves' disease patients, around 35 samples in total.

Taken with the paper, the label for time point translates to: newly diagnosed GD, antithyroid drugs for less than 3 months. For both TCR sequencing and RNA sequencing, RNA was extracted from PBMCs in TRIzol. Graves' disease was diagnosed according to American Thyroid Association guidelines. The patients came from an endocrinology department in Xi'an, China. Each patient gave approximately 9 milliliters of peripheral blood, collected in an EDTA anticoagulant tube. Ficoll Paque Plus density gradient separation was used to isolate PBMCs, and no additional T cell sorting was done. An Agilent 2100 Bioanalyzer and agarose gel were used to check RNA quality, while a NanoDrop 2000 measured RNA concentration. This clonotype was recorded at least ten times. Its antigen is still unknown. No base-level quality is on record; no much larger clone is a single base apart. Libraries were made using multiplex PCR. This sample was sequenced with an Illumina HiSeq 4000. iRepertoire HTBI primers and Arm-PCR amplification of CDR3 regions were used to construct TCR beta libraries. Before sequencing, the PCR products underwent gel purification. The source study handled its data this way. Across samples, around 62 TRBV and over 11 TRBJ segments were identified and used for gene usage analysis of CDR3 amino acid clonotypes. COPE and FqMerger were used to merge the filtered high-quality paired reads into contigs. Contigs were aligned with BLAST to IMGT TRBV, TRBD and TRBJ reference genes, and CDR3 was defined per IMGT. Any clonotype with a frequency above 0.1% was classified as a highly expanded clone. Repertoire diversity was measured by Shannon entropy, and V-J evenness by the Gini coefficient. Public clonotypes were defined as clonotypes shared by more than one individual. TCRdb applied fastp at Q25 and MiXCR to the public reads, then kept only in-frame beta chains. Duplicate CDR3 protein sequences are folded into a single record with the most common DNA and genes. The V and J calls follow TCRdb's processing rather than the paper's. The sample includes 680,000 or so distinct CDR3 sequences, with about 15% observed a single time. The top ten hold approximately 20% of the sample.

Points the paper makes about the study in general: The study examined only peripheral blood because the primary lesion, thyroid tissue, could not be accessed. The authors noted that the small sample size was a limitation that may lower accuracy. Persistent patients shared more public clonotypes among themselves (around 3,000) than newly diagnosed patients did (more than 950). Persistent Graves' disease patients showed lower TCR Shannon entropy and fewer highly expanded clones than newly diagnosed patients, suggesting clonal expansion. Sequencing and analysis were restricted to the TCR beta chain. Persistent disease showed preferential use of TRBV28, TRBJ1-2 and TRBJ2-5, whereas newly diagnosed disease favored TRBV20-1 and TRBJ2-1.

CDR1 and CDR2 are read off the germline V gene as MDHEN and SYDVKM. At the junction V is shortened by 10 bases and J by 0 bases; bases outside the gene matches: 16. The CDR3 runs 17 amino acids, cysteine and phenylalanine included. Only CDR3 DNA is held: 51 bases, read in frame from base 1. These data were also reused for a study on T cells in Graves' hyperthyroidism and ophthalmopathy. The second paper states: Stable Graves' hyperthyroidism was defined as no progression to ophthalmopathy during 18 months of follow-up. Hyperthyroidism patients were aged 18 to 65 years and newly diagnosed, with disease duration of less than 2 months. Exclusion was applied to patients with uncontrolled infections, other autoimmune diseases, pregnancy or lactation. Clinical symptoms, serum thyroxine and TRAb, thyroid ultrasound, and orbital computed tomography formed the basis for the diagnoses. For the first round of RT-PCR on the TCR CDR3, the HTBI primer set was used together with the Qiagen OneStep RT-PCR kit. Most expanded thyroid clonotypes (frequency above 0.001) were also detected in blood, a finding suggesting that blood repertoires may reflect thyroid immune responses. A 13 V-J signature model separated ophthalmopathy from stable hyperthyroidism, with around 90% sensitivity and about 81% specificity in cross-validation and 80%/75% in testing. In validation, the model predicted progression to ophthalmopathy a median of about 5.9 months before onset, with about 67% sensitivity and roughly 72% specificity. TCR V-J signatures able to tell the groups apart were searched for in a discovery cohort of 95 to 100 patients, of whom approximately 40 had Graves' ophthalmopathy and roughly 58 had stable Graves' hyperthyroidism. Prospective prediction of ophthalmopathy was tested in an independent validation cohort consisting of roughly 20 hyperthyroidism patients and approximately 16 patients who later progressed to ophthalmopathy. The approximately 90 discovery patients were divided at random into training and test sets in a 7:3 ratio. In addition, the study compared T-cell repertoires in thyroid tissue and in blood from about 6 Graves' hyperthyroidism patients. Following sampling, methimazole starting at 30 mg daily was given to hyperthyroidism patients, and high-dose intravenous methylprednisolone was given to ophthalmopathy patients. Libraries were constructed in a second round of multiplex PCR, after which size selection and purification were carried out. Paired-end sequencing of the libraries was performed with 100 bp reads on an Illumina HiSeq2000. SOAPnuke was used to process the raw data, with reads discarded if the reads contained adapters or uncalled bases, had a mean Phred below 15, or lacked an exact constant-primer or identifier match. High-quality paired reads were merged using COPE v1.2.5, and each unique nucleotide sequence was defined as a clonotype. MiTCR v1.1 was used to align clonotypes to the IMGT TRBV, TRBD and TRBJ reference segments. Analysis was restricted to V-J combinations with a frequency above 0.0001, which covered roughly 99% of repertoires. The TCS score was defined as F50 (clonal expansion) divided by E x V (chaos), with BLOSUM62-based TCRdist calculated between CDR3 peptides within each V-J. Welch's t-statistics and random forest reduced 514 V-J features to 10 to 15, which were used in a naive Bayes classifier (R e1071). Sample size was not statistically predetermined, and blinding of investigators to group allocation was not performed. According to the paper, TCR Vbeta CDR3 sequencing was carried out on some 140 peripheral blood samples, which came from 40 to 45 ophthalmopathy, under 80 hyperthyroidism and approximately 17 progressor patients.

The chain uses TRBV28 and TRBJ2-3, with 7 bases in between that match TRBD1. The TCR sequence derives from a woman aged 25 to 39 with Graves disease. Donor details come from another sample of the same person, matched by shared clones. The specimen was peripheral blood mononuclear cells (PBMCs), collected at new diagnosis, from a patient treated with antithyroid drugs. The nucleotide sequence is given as TGTGCCACGAACCGGGACAGCGATTTCACTAGCACAGATACGCAGTATTTT. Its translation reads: CATNRDSDFTSTDTQYF.